This T cell receptor beta chain was identified during a study of cytomegalovirus exposure and HLA in healthy donors. PCR involved 60 Vbeta and 13 Jbeta primers. Sequenced by immunoSEQ multiplex PCR; TCRdb stores in-frame clones only, minus some. Its clone listing holds 55,000 or so clones. This CDR3 spans 15 amino acids. Germline CDR1 is SGHTA and CDR2 is FQGNSA. V was clipped by 4 bases and J by 1 base; unmatched bases: 3. To note about this clone: Its antigen is not known.

Study-level points and caveats: Most TCR beta V segments were productive about 90% or about 30% of the time in an earlier analysis.

V usage is TRBV7-2 and J usage is TRBJ2-5; 10 positions match TRBD2. This receptor was taken from a woman under 40 in good health and CMV-seropositive. The specimen sequenced was PBMCs. The CDR3 nucleotides read TGTGCCAGCAGCTCCCGGACTAGCGGCCAAGAGACCCAGTACTTC. Amino acid sequence: CASSSRTSGQETQYF.